One and the same sample provided the 20 T cell receptor beta chains below, sequenced in a study of T cells in Graves' hyperthyroidism and ophthalmopathy. Amplification of TCR beta CDR3 regions was performed using RNA transcripts as template. HTBI primers were used for first-round RT-PCR of the TCR CDR3. A single record per CDR3 protein comes from TCRdb applying MiXCR to the multiplex PCR reads. The sample holds 300,000 to 400,000 distinct CDR3 sequences, roughly a fifth seen once. The sequenced sample consisted of blood. The receptors shown here come from a woman aged 45 to 65 with Graves' hyperthyroidism.

The chain employs TRBV6-9 and TRBJ2-6, with 8 bases matching TRBD1. The germline gives CDR1 MNHGY, CDR2 SVAAGI. CDR3 length equals 17 residues. V shed 8 bases, J shed 2 bases, and the junction held 11 bases outside the gene matches. CDR3 protein: CASVWAGGLTGANVLTF. In DNA form, the CDR3 reads TGTGCCAGCGTTTGGGCAGGGGGCTTAACTGGGGCCAACGTCCTGACTTTC.

The chain uses TRBV20-1 and TRBJ2-3, with D unclear. The V gene's germline CDR1 is DFQATT and CDR2 SNEGSKA (reference sequence). The V end was cut by 7 bases, the J end by 8 bases, with 10 bases between. The CDR3 consists of 10 residues. The CDR3 region has the DNA TGCAGTGTCTCACCGGGTACGCAGTATTTT. Protein: CSVSPGTQYF.

The rearrangement links TRBV9 to TRBJ2-5; 7 bases line up with TRBD1. The V segment lost 3 bases and the J segment 4 bases; nucleotides outside the gene matches: 3. The CDR3 is 13 amino acids. In germline, CDR1 is SGDLS, CDR2 YYNGEE. This CDR3 reads CASSGNRGETQYF. The CDR3 DNA sequence: TGTGCCAGCAGCGGAAACAGGGGAGAGACCCAGTACTTC.

This clonotype was counted ten times or more. The chain is built from TRBV18 and TRBJ2-3, with a tentative D call TRBD1 (6 bases). V lost 3 bases and J 2 bases, leaving 12 bases between the germline ends. CDR3 size: 15 residues. Germline loops: CDR1 KGHSH, CDR2 LQKENI. The CDR3 reads CASSPRTAYTDTQYF. The CDR3 region has the DNA TGTGCCAGCTCACCCCGGACAGCCTACACAGATACGCAGTATTTT.

This clonotype has ten or more counts. The chain has TRBV2 and TRBJ2-3, with TRBD2 matching over 7 bases. V shed 7 bases and J 4 bases; nucleotides not matched to a gene: 8. This CDR3 has 14 amino acids. CDR1 is SNHLY and CDR2 is FYNNEI in the germline V gene. The CDR3, as DNA: TGTGCCAGCAAGATCGGGGAGGGTTCAGATACGCAGTATTTT. Encoded protein: CASKIGEGSDTQYF.

This clonotype turned up a few times. The rearrangement links TRBV6-1 to TRBJ2-5; D might be TRBD2 (7 bases). Germline V gives CDR1 MNHNS, CDR2 SASEGT. This CDR3 is 14 amino acids long. The V and J ends lost 2 bases and 5 bases respectively, with 12 bases between them. CDR3 sequence: CASSENAGAETQYF. CDR3 coding DNA: TGTGCCAGCAGTGAAAATGCGGGGGCTGAGACCCAGTACTTC.

V is TRBV2 and J is TRBJ2-7; 10 bases match TRBD2. The V and J ends lost 6 bases and 4 bases, in that order; junction bases with no gene match: 9. CDR1 and CDR2 from the germline V gene are SNHLY and FYNNEI. The CDR3 runs 15 residues. The CDR3 loop reads CASSLGPSGSYEQYF. The CDR3 DNA reads TGTGCCAGCAGCCTCGGTCCTAGCGGGAGTTACGAGCAGTACTTC.

The CDR3 bases are TGCAGTGCTATTAACGTTCCCACCCTCAATGAGCAGTTCTTC. Its protein is CSAINVPTLNEQFF. The V call is TRBV20-1, the J call TRBJ2-1, with D unresolved. In germline, CDR1 is DFQATT, CDR2 SNEGSKA (reference sequence). The CDR3 totals 14 residues. With 4 bases removed from V and 6 bases from J, the gap between germline ends came to 16 bases.

This clonotype has ten or more counts. The chain recombines TRBV27 with TRBJ2-2; the D gene is possibly TRBD2 (6 bases). CDR3 length equals 19 residues. Germline-derived CDR1 and CDR2 are MNHEY and SMNVEV (reference sequence). Trimming removed 5 bases at V and 5 bases at J, with 27 bases between. The CDR3 sequence is CASSRYNVVGGDVTGELFF. The CDR3 DNA reads as TGTGCCAGCAGTCGTTACAATGTGGTGGGCGGGGACGTAACCGGGGAGCTGTTTTTT.

The rearrangement links TRBV11-2 to TRBJ1-5; 7 nucleotides align to TRBD1. The CDR3 has 14 amino acids. With V trimmed by 0 bases and J by 6 bases, 2 bases remained unmatched. Germline V CDR1 and CDR2: SGHAT, FQNNGV. This chain's CDR3 is CASSLEGGGQPQHF. The CDR3 nucleotides read TGTGCCAGCAGCTTAGAAGGGGGCGGTCAGCCCCAGCATTTT.

This clonotype was seen repeatedly, ten times or more. This chain joins TRBV3-1 and TRBJ1-4; 10 bases are shared with TRBD1. Germline-derived CDR1 and CDR2 are LGHDT and YNNKEL (reference sequence). The length of the CDR3 is 16 residues. With 4 bases clipped from V and 7 bases from J, the junction kept 9 bases outside the gene matches. CDR3 sequence reads: CASSREPGQGIEKLFF. The DNA of the CDR3 is TGTGCCAGCAGCCGAGAACCGGGACAGGGGATTGAAAAACTGTTTTTT.

The chain joins TRBV2 to TRBJ1-4; maybe TRBD1 (6 bases). The CDR3 has 13 residues. The V gene's germline CDR1 is SNHLY and CDR2 FYNNEI. V lost 8 bases and J lost 1, with 8 bases in between. CDR3 loop: CASRGGTNEKLFF. CDR3 nucleotides: TGTGCCAGCCGAGGGGGAACTAATGAAAAACTGTTTTTT.

This clonotype appeared many times. The V gene is TRBV7-6, the J gene TRBJ2-3; 8 nucleotides align to TRBD2. Germline V gives CDR1 SGHVS, CDR2 FNYEAQ. After removal of 5 bases from V and 2 bases from J, the junction contained 3 bases not matched to a gene. The CDR3 consists of 14 residues. The CDR3 nucleotides read TGTGCCAGCAGCATTAGCGGGGACACAGATACGCAGTATTTT. It yields the protein CASSISGDTDTQYF.

In this sample, this clonotype turned up a few times. The CDR3, as DNA: TGCAGTGCTAGGGCAGCCGGTAGCAATCAGCCCCAGCATTTT. Translated, it gives CSARAAGSNQPQHF. This chain connects TRBV20-1 to TRBJ1-5; no firm D call. Looked up from germline, CDR1 is DFQATT and CDR2 is SNEGSKA (reference sequence). V lost 3 bases to trimming and J lost 0 bases, with 9 bases between them. This CDR3 is built from 14 residues.

This clonotype was counted many times. This sequence joins TRBV2 and TRBJ1-2; 7 positions match TRBD1. This CDR3 contains 15 residues. V was pared by 5 bases and J by 6 bases, with 12 bases of the junction left unmatched. Germline V lookup: CDR1 SNHLY, CDR2 FYNNEI. The CDR3 coding sequence is TGTGCCAGCAGTACTACAGGGGTTCTTACCAATGGCTACACCTTC. Protein product: CASSTTGVLTNGYTF.

V is TRBV7-2 and J is TRBJ2-1, with D perhaps matching TRBD2 (5 bases). In germline, CDR1 is SGHTA, CDR2 FQGNSA. Trimming stripped 7 bases from V and 9 bases from J, with 22 bases between. The length of the CDR3 is 15 residues. The CDR3, as DNA: TGTGCCAGCAAACGAACCGCGGGTTCGTCCGGTGAGCAGTTCTTC. Amino acid sequence: CASKRTAGSSGEQFF.

This clonotype has a count of ten or more. The chain recombines TRBV5-1 with TRBJ2-3, with a tentative D call TRBD2 (5 bases). Trimming took 1 base from V and 0 from J, leaving 9 bases between them. This CDR3 has 15 residues. CDR1 and CDR2 (germline): SGHRS, YFSETQ. The CDR3 DNA sequence: TGCGCCAGCAGCTTGTCGGGGTCGAGCACAGATACGCAGTATTTT. Amino acid sequence: CASSLSGSSTDTQYF.

This clonotype appeared many times. The chain has TRBV5-1 and TRBJ1-1, with unresolved D. Trimming removed 4 bases at V and 0 bases at J, with 10 bases between. This CDR3 has 14 amino acids. The V gene's germline CDR1 is SGHRS and CDR2 YFSETQ. Here the CDR3 reads CASSPQVMNTEAFF. The DNA for the CDR3 is TGCGCCAGCAGCCCCCAGGTTATGAACACTGAAGCTTTCTTT. Filled out from reference TRBV5-1 and TRBJ1-1, the complete variable domain reads KAGVTQTPRYLIKTRGQQVTLSCSPISGHRSVSWYQQTPGQGLQFLFEYFSETQRNKGNFPGRFSGRQFSNSRSEMNVSTLELGDSALYLCASSPQVMNTEAFFGQGTRLTVV.

The chain is built from TRBV11-2 and TRBJ2-3; D may be TRBD1 (6 bases). The CDR3 runs to 16 residues. Trimming took 4 bases from V and 2 from J, leaving 16 bases between them. Germline loops: CDR1 SGHAT, CDR2 FQNNGV. Here the CDR3 DNA reads TGTGCCAGCAGCTCCAGGGGCCAGGGAGTCACAGATACGCAGTATTTT. Its translation: CASSSRGQGVTDTQYF.

This clonotype turned up a few times. This chain connects TRBV20-1 to TRBJ2-7; D may match TRBD1 or TRBD2 (6 bases each). The CDR3 extends over 15 amino acids. The germline gives CDR1 DFQATT, CDR2 SNEGSKA (reference sequence). V was pared by 4 bases and J by 7 bases, with 23 bases between. CDR3 region: CSATLTEGQAKEQYF. The CDR3 DNA reads as TGCAGTGCTACCCTCACGGAGGGACAAGCAAAAGAGCAGTACTTC.